This record concerns one T cell receptor (beta chain) sequence. Its antigen remains unknown. Trimming left V 7 bases short and J 10 bases short, with 20 bases between. CDR1 is MDHEN and CDR2 is SYDVKM in the germline V gene. This CDR3 spans 14 amino acids. This sample stems from a study of T cell repertoires in cytomegalovirus infection. Study conclusions and caveats: In two of eight donors, the top clonotype was HLA-C-restricted CMV-specific. Cumulated frequencies of public TCR beta families served to identify carriers of CMV plus the relevant HLA.

TCRdb processed the reads anew with MiXCR; each CDR3 protein has one entry. The top ten clones hold roughly 2.9% of a sample with 740,000 or so distinct CDR3 sequences, less than 40% of them seen once. The chain is built from TRBV28 and TRBJ2-1; D remains ambiguous. The sequence came from a human donor in good health (CMV status not recorded). Some clones in this sample may be carry-over from other donors' samples. Sequencing was performed on PBMCs. CDR3 coding DNA: TGTGCCAGCACCACGTGGGCCCTCGAGTCGGAGCAGTTCTTC. It is translated as CASTTWALESEQFF.